These 29 T cell receptor beta chains share one sample of origin, sequenced in a study of T-cell memory formation after mild COVID-19. TCRdb re-analysed the 5' RACE reads in MiXCR, keeping a single row per CDR3 protein. The profile shows about 420,000 distinct CDR3 sequences, 23% of them singletons. The sequencing input was PBMCs or a T cell subset sorted from them (not recorded which). The receptor source for this set is an adult woman who had mild COVID-19 (a few samples of this study predate the infection). Cell type and time point are not known.

This clonotype was counted between two and nine times. V and J are TRBV12-3 or TRBV12-4 and TRBJ2-7; 12 positions match TRBD2. J was trimmed by 6 bases and V by 1 base; bases with no gene match: 10. The CDR3 is 17 amino acids. The CDR3 nucleotides are TGTGCCAGCAGTTTAGGTCTAGCGGGAGGGACGCGGGTCGAGCAGTACTTC. Translating gives CASSLGLAGGTRVEQYF.

This clonotype was found many times. The chain uses TRBV25-1 and TRBJ2-7, with 10 positions matching TRBD2. CDR1 is MGHDK, CDR2 SYGVNS, per germline. The length of the CDR3 is 13 residues. V gave up 5 bases and J gave up 5 bases; unmatched junction bases: 3. CDR3 DNA: TGTGCCAGCAGTAGCGGGGGGGCCCACGAGCAGTACTTC. It codes for CASSSGGAHEQYF.

There are many counts of this clonotype. The V and J genes are TRBV5-6 and TRBJ2-7; a weak D match, TRBD1 (6 bases). Trimming pared 5 bases from V and 6 bases from J, leaving 18 bases between. Looked up from germline, CDR1 is SGHDT and CDR2 is YYEEEE. The CDR3 covers 14 residues. The CDR3 spells CASSGLTGSVEQYF. The CDR3 DNA reads as TGTGCCAGCAGTGGGTTAACAGGGTCGGTCGAGCAGTACTTC. The variable domain in full, with the rest retrieved from reference TRBV5-6 and TRBJ2-7, is DAGVTQSPTHLIKTRGQQVTLRCSPKSGHDTVSWYQQALGQGPQFIFQYYEEEERQRGNFPDRFSGHQFPNYSSELNVNALLLGDSALYLCASSGLTGSVEQYFGPGTRLTVT.

This clonotype was found a few times. The rearrangement uses TRBV7-9 and TRBJ2-1; tentatively, D is TRBD1 (5 bases). This CDR3 is built from 16 residues. CDR1 is SEHNR, CDR2 FQNEAQ, per germline (reference sequence). V lost 1 base and J lost 2, with 12 bases in between. CDR3 nucleotides: TGTGCCAGCAGCTTAGTTGGGCAGGGTCCCTACAATGAGCAGTTCTTC. It yields the protein CASSLVGQGPYNEQFF.

This clonotype was found many times. The chain has TRBV11-2 and TRBJ2-6; 9 bases map to TRBD2. The V gene's germline CDR1 is SGHAT and CDR2 FQNNGV. The CDR3 has 18 residues. J gave up 4 bases and V 5 bases, and 12 bases lay outside the gene matches. Written as DNA, the CDR3 is TGTGCCAGCAGCCTACTAGCGGGTTCTGTCACGGGGGCCAACGTCCTGACTTTC. This encodes CASSLLAGSVTGANVLTF. The whole variable domain, remainder taken from reference TRBV11-2 and TRBJ2-6, is EAGVAQSPRYKIIEKRQSVAFWCNPISGHATLYWYQQILGQGPKLLIQFQNNGVVDDSQLPKDRFSAERLKGVDSTLKIQPAKLEDSAVYLCASSLLAGSVTGANVLTFGAGSRLTVL.

At least ten counts were recorded for this clonotype. This chain joins TRBV4-2 and TRBJ2-3; unclear D gene. Per the germline V gene, CDR1 is LGHNA and CDR2 is YNFKEQ. The CDR3 spans 12 residues. V dropped 0 bases and J dropped 6 bases, with 4 bases sitting between them. CDR3: CASSQDRDTQYF. The CDR3 nucleotides are TGTGCCAGCAGCCAAGATCGCGATACGCAGTATTTT.

This clonotype has just a few counts. This rearrangement joins TRBV4-2 to TRBJ2-7; the match to TRBD1 covers 12 bases. The V segment lost 1 base and the J segment 5 bases; nucleotides outside the gene matches: 3. The CDR3 runs to 15 residues. Germline values: CDR1 LGHNA, CDR2 YNFKEQ. Here the CDR3 reads CASSQGGTGGHEQYF. Here the CDR3 DNA reads TGTGCCAGCAGCCAAGGGGGGACAGGGGGCCACGAGCAGTACTTC.

The chain links TRBV20-1 to TRBJ1-1; tentative D call: TRBD1 (6 bases). The CDR3 consists of 15 residues. With 2 bases removed from V and 4 bases from J, the gap between germline ends came to 17 bases. Germline CDR1 is DFQATT and CDR2 is SNEGSKA (reference sequence). In DNA, the CDR3 is TGCAGTGCTAGACCCAAATGGGAACAGGGCACTGAAGCTTTCTTT. As protein: CSARPKWEQGTEAFF.

V usage is TRBV11-2 and J usage is TRBJ1-1; 8 positions agree with TRBD1. The germline CDR1 and CDR2 sequences are SGHAT and FQNNGV. The CDR3 is 14 amino acids. The V and J ends lost 0 bases and 7 bases, in that order; junction bases with no gene match: 4. In DNA, the CDR3 is TGTGCCAGCAGCTTAGACAGGGGGCTAGGTGAAGCTTTCTTT. It is translated as CASSLDRGLGEAFF.

This clonotype appeared a single time. The chain links TRBV7-9 to TRBJ2-1, with 8 bases lining up with TRBD1. V lost 3 bases, J lost 7 bases, and 20 bases stayed unmatched. Looked up from germline, CDR1 is SEHNR and CDR2 is FQNEAQ (reference sequence). This CDR3 has 19 amino acids. The CDR3, as DNA: TGTGCCAGCAGCTTCATTAGGTCCCGGTTCCAGGGGGCAGGAAATGAGCAGTTCTTC. It translates to CASSFIRSRFQGAGNEQFF.

This clonotype was seen at least ten times. V gene TRBV25-1 combines with J gene TRBJ2-5; TRBD1 matches 7 bases. The trim removed 5 bases at V and 5 bases at J, leaving 5 bases unmatched. The CDR3 sequence is 13 residues long. Germline CDR1 and CDR2: MGHDK and SYGVNS. CDR3 sequence: CASSRGGRETQYF. The CDR3 DNA is TGTGCCAGCAGTAGAGGGGGCAGGGAGACCCAGTACTTC.

This rearrangement joins TRBV25-1 to TRBJ2-3; TRBD2 agrees at 10 bases. The CDR3 consists of 18 residues. Looked up from germline, CDR1 is MGHDK and CDR2 is SYGVNS. V lost 0 bases to trimming and J lost 1 base; unmatched junction nucleotides: 7. The CDR3 region is CASSEYKRLAGGTDTQYF. In DNA form, the CDR3 reads TGTGCCAGCAGTGAATATAAGCGGCTAGCGGGGGGCACAGATACGCAGTATTTT. Full variable domain (remainder filled in from reference TRBV25-1 and TRBJ2-3): EADIYQTPRYLVIGTGKKITLECSQTMGHDKMYWYQQDPGMELHLIHYSYGVNSTEKGDLSSESTVSRIRTEHFPLTLESARPSHTSQYLCASSEYKRLAGGTDTQYFGPGTRLTVL.

In this sample, this clonotype turned up a few times. V is TRBV7-8 and J is TRBJ1-2; D is possibly TRBD1 (5 bases). The V end lost 0 bases, the J end lost 2 bases, and 7 bases lay between the germline ends. The CDR3 spans 14 residues. Per the germline V gene, CDR1 is SGHVS and CDR2 is FQNEAQ. CDR3: CASSLAGENYGYTF. DNA of the CDR3: TGTGCCAGCAGCTTAGCAGGGGAGAACTATGGCTACACCTTC.

This clonotype was detected a few times. The chain recombines TRBV21-1 with TRBJ2-5; TRBD2, the table's D call, lacks a check against the DNA. TRBV21-1 is shown as a pseudogene. The CDR3 loop spans 12 amino acids. The CDR3 spells CSRQGMKETQYF. CDR3 bases: TGTTCCCGGCAGGGCATGAAAGAGACCCAGTACTTC.

Here the CDR3 DNA reads TGTGCCAGCAGTCCCCAGGGTCGCGAGCAGTACTTC. Its protein product is CASSPQGREQYF. This sequence joins TRBV2 and TRBJ2-7; TRBD1 might be the D (5 bases). The germline V and J ends were trimmed by 5 bases and 6 bases, with 11 bases remaining between them. Per the germline V gene, CDR1 is SNHLY and CDR2 is FYNNEI. The CDR3 totals 12 residues.

The chain employs TRBV28 and TRBJ2-1; TRBD2 matches 11 bases. Trimming took 4 bases from V and 0 from J; bases not matched to a gene: 14. This CDR3 is 20 amino acids long. From germline, CDR1 is MDHEN and CDR2 SYDVKM. The CDR3 spells CASSSRTLAGGTISYNEQFF. The DNA of the CDR3 is TGTGCCAGCAGTTCAAGGACCCTAGCGGGAGGTACAATCTCCTACAATGAGCAGTTCTTC.

The chain recombines TRBV9 with TRBJ2-7; TRBD1 might be the D (6 bases). The CDR3 covers 15 residues. V was clipped by 4 bases and J by 2 bases, with 16 bases between them. Germline V lookup: CDR1 SGDLS, CDR2 YYNGEE. In DNA, the CDR3 is TGTGCCAGCAGCCCGTCAGGGGACATGACCTACGAGCAGTACTTC. Encoded protein: CASSPSGDMTYEQYF.

This clonotype was seen at least ten times. This chain uses TRBV20-1 with TRBJ1-1; D not certain. Germline CDR1 DFQATT, CDR2 SNEGSKA (reference sequence). The germline V and J ends were trimmed by 4 bases and 0 bases, with 9 bases remaining between them. This CDR3 is 13 amino acids long. CDR3 nucleotide sequence: TGCAGTGCTACCCTTCAGGTGAACACTGAAGCTTTCTTT. Amino acid sequence: CSATLQVNTEAFF.

The rearrangement uses TRBV2 and TRBJ2-2, with D tentatively TRBD2 (7 bases). Trimming left V 6 bases short and J 10 bases short, with 21 bases between. Per the germline V gene, CDR1 is SNHLY and CDR2 is FYNNEI. The CDR3 is 15 residues long. CDR3 nucleotide sequence: TGTGCCAGCAGCTTGATTGACGGGGGGCCCAAGGAGCTGTTTTTT. Translation gives CASSLIDGGPKELFF. The full variable domain, completed using reference TRBV2 and TRBJ2-2, is EPEVTQTPSHQVTQMGQEVILRCVPISNHLYFYWYRQILGQKVEFLVSFYNNEISEKSEIFDDQFSVERPDGSNFTLKIRSTKLEDSAMYFCASSLIDGGPKELFFGEGSRLTVL.

In its sample, this clonotype was seen once. This sequence joins TRBV7-9 and TRBJ1-1; unclear D gene. From germline, CDR1 is SEHNR and CDR2 FQNEAQ (reference sequence). This CDR3 is built from 11 residues. The CDR3 region is CAVGSDGEAFF. The DNA for the CDR3 is TGTGCTGTTGGCTCAGACGGTGAAGCTTTCTTT.

This rearrangement joins TRBV30 to TRBJ2-1, with 14 bases lining up with TRBD2. After removal of 0 bases from V and 6 bases from J, the junction contained 1 base not matched to a gene. Looked up from germline, CDR1 is GTSNPN and CDR2 is SVGIG (reference sequence). CDR3 length equals 15 residues. The CDR3 loop is CAWSVTSGRGNEQFF. The CDR3, as DNA: TGTGCCTGGAGTGTGACTAGCGGGAGGGGCAATGAGCAGTTCTTC.

The rearrangement uses TRBV12-3 or TRBV12-4 and TRBJ2-3; 7 bases align to TRBD1. There are 14 residues in the CDR3. V shed 5 bases and J 2 bases; nucleotides not matched to a gene: 4. The CDR3 DNA reads as TGTGCCAGCAGTCCCGACAGGGACACAGATACGCAGTATTTT. Translation gives CASSPDRDTDTQYF.

This rearrangement joins TRBV7-9 to TRBJ2-7; TRBD2 matches 8 bases. V trimming: 8 bases; J trimming: 3 bases; junction bases outside the gene matches: 9. The CDR3 is 14 residues long. Germline assignment: CDR1 SEHNR and CDR2 FQNEAQ (reference sequence). DNA of the CDR3: TGTGCCAGCGAGGAGCGGGAGCGAAGCTACGAGCAGTACTTC. This sequence encodes CASEERERSYEQYF.

This clonotype appeared many times. V usage is TRBV7-2 and J usage is TRBJ2-3, with 12 bases identical to TRBD2. The J segment lost 1 base and the V segment lost 1 base, leaving 3 bases of the junction unmatched. This CDR3 comprises 17 residues. The germline V gene encodes CDR1 SGHTA and CDR2 FQGNSA. In nucleotides, the CDR3 is TGTGCCAGCAGCTTAGTAGCTAGCGGGGGGGGCACAGATACGCAGTATTTT. Its translation is CASSLVASGGGTDTQYF.

The V call is TRBV12-3 or TRBV12-4, the J call TRBJ2-5, with 9 bases lining up with TRBD2. Trimming at V came to 9 bases and at J to 4 bases, leaving 3 bases not matched to a gene. CDR3 size: 12 residues. CDR3 protein: CASGGGAETQYF. CDR3 in DNA: TGTGCCAGTGGCGGGGGGGCAGAGACCCAGTACTTC.

This clonotype was detected many times. CDR3 region: CASSLVGGNTEAFF. In DNA, the CDR3 is TGTGCCAGCAGCTTAGTAGGCGGGAACACTGAAGCTTTCTTT. The genes are TRBV7-9 and TRBJ1-1; D gene uncertain. The ends were cut back, 1 base at V and 1 base at J, with 7 bases in the middle. CDR3 length: 14 amino acids. Per the germline V gene, CDR1 is SEHNR and CDR2 is FQNEAQ (reference sequence). Full variable domain (outside the CDR3, taken from reference TRBV7-9 and TRBJ1-1): DTGVSQNPRHKITKRGQNVTFRCDPISEHNRLYWYRQTLGQGPEFLTYFQNEAQLEKSRLLSDRFSAERPKGSFSTLEIQRTEQGDSAMYLCASSLVGGNTEAFFGQGTRLTVV.

CDR3 DNA sequence: TGTGCCAGCGGCTGGGGGAGGGGTCACTATGGCTACACCTTC. As protein: CASGWGRGHYGYTF. The J gene is TRBJ1-2, the V gene TRBV12-3 or TRBV12-4; tentatively, D is TRBD1 (5 bases). CDR3 length: 14 residues. V was cut by 8 bases and J by 3 bases, with 16 bases left in between.

This clonotype was counted a few times. The V gene is TRBV12-3 or TRBV12-4, the J gene TRBJ2-1; 8 nucleotides align to TRBD2. V was pared by 4 bases and J by 7 bases, with 9 bases of the junction left unmatched. The CDR3 consists of 15 residues. In DNA, the CDR3 is TGTGCCAGCAGTTACCTCCTCGGGACTAGTAATGAGCAGTTCTTC. Its protein product is CASSYLLGTSNEQFF.

There are a few counts of this clonotype. This chain joins TRBV20-1 and TRBJ1-1, with D possibly TRBD1 on 5 matching bases. The germline V and J ends were trimmed by 6 bases and 4 bases, with 12 bases remaining between them. This CDR3 has 12 residues. Germline CDR1 is DFQATT and CDR2 is SNEGSKA (reference sequence). CDR3 bases: TGCAGTGCCGGGACTGACCTCACTGAAGCTTTCTTT. Its translation is CSAGTDLTEAFF.